The T cell receptor beta chain described here comes from a study of T-cell memory formation after mild COVID-19. Study summary: Each donor largely had its own TCR clusters.

The CDR3 extends over 14 amino acids. Germline V gene data show CDR1 as LGHDT and CDR2 as YNNKEL (reference sequence). J was trimmed by 3 bases and V by 4 bases; bases with no gene match: 2. TCR alpha and TCR beta cDNA libraries carrying sample barcodes and UMIs came from 5'RACE with constant-segment primers. One entry per CDR3 protein, called by TCRdb with MiXCR from the 5' RACE reads. The table has fewer than 350,000 distinct CDR3 sequences, 18% seen once. The sequence came from a man aged 18 to 30 who had mild COVID-19 (a few samples of this study predate the infection). Cell type and time point are not known. The sample was PBMCs or a T cell subset sorted from them (not recorded which). V usage is TRBV3-1 and J usage is TRBJ1-1, with 10 nucleotides matching TRBD1. CDR3 coding DNA: TGTGCCAGCAGCCGCGGGACAGGGGACACTGAAGCTTTCTTT. Its protein product is CASSRGTGDTEAFF.